The source of this TCR beta chain is a study of identical twins. Findings of the study overall: Twin-shared out-of-frame alpha sequences showed excess low generation probability. A lower insertion count was a feature of abundant cord blood beta clonotypes, with no such feature in memory repertoires.

One entry per CDR3 protein results from TCRdb running MiXCR on the 5' RACE reads. This sample yields 1.5 million or so distinct CDR3 sequences, of which under 35% are seen a single time; under 0.35% belongs to the top ten. CDR1 and CDR2 (germline): MNHNY, SVGAGI (reference sequence). Deletions cut 0 bases from V and 5 bases from J, with 11 bases between. The CDR3 runs 14 residues. On this clonotype: As yet, its antigen is unknown.

The sample comprised cord blood. The TCR comes from a newborn girl in good health. The chain couples TRBV6-6 to TRBJ2-7; D remains unclear. This CDR3 reads CASSYSLGTNEQYF. DNA for the CDR3: TGTGCCAGCAGTTACTCGTTAGGTACTAACGAGCAGTACTTC.